This TCR beta chain is from a study of T cell repertoires in aging, cancer and after chemotherapy. The CDR3 loop spans 13 amino acids. V was shortened by 5 bases and J by 10 bases, with 15 bases between the two germline ends. Germline V lookup: CDR1 LNHDA, CDR2 SQIVND (reference sequence). The template was genomic DNA from peripheral blood, not RNA. A mixed TRB-A/B primer pool amplified rearranged TRB by multiplex touch-down PCR. Via MiXCR, TCRdb re-called the multiplex PCR reads, giving one row per CDR3 protein. The sample lists over 15,000 distinct CDR3 sequences; approximately 40% were seen once. The sequence came from a human donor with a solid tumor. Specimen: blood. The gene calls are TRBV19 and TRBJ2-1, with D possibly TRBD2 on 5 matching bases. In DNA form, the CDR3 reads TGTGCCAGTAGTGCTGGACTGCTAAGCGAGCAGTTCTTC. Translated, it gives CASSAGLLSEQFF.